A single sample gave rise to the 4 T cell receptor beta chains below, sequenced in a study of blood T cell repertoires in COVID-19. The repertoire was sequenced with immunoSEQ multiplex PCR; TCRdb's copy has only in-frame clones and lacks some. The sample has about 57,000 clones, about four fifths seen once. Input material: peripheral blood. The source of these receptors is a woman aged 55-69 years with acute or convalescent COVID-19.

The chain employs TRBV5-1 and TRBJ1-1; 7 bases line up with TRBD1. The CDR3 consists of 14 residues. After removal of 5 bases from V and 5 bases from J, the junction contained 9 bases not matched to a gene. Germline V gene sequence: CDR1 SGHRS, CDR2 YFSETQ. The CDR3 region is CASRNDRAETEAFF. The CDR3 DNA is TGCGCCAGCAGAAATGACAGGGCGGAGACTGAAGCTTTCTTT.

This chain links TRBV4-2 with TRBJ2-1; TRBD2 might be the D (6 bases). The V gene's germline CDR1 is LGHNA and CDR2 YNFKEQ. This CDR3 region has 18 residues. V dropped 2 bases and J dropped 0 bases, with 17 bases sitting between them. The CDR3 here is CASSQFFRDFSSYNEQFF. CDR3 bases: TGTGCCAGCAGCCAATTCTTCCGGGACTTTAGCTCCTACAATGAGCAGTTCTTC.

This clone was seen a few times. The CDR3, as DNA: TGTGCCAGCAGTATTCACAGGGATCAGGACTATGGCTACACCTTC. It translates to CASSIHRDQDYGYTF. V is TRBV6-5 and J is TRBJ1-2, with a tentative D call TRBD1 (6 bases). The V gene lost 5 bases and the J gene lost 3 bases, with 16 bases spanning the gap. The CDR3 has 15 amino acids. Germline CDR1 reads MNHEY; CDR2 reads SVGAGI.

V and J are TRBV30 and TRBJ1-4; D unclear. In germline, CDR1 is GTSNPN, CDR2 SVGIG (reference sequence). Between the trimmed V and J ends, which lost 0 bases and 6 bases, there was a span of 5 bases. The CDR3 runs 12 residues. The CDR3 DNA reads as TGTGCCTGGAGTGTCCTCGATGAAAAACTGTTTTTT. This translates into CAWSVLDEKLFF.